This T cell receptor (beta chain) was profiled in a study of response to subunit inactivated influenza vaccine. Each CDR3 protein gets one entry after TCRdb re-called the RT-PCR reads with MiXCR. The sample contains around 500,000 distinct CDR3 sequences, roughly 9.7% of which appear only once. Study-level results: Researchers suggested that each seasonal influenza vaccination recruits few new T cells.

On this clonotype: What it binds is unknown. The missing conserved phenylalanine or tryptophan at the end of this CDR3 makes a read error likely.

Germline assignment: CDR1 SEHNR and CDR2 FQNEAQ (reference sequence). V was trimmed by 6 bases and J by 3 bases, leaving 14 bases between them. This CDR3 region has 14 residues. This receptor was identified in a man aged 45-65 years who received an inactivated influenza vaccine. This material consisted of PBMCs from blood, taken 45 days after vaccination. The J gene is TRBJ1-1, the V gene TRBV7-9; unclear D gene. CDR3 sequence reads: CASRDGGFDTEAFL. As DNA, the CDR3 is TGTGCCAGCAGAGACGGCGGTTTTGACACTGAAGCTTTCCTT.